Below, one T cell receptor beta chain is given with its context. The antigen is unknown. During its preparation, the TCRbeta library received unique molecular identifiers. TCRdb reanalysed the PCR reads using MiXCR and keeps one entry per CDR3 protein. The repertoire holds about 980,000 distinct CDR3 sequences, with 25% to 35% as singletons. The data are from a study of T-cell reconstitution after alpha-beta-depleted transplantation in children. General study findings and limits: At day 60, the high TCRbeta diversity found in some patients originated from recipient T cells and thymic progenitors that had survived.

Germline V gives CDR1 KGHSH, CDR2 LQKENI. V lost 3 bases and J lost 9, with 15 bases in between. The length of the CDR3 is 14 residues. The chain joins TRBV18 to TRBJ2-1, with a weak D call TRBD2 (6 bases). This clonotype was obtained from a boy younger than two who had a stem cell transplant for SCID, so the T cells may come from the graft donor. Specimen: PBMCs, mostly from graft donor cells, collected 360 days after TCRalphabeta/CD19-depleted stem cell transplant. The CDR3 bases are TGTGCCAGCTCACCGTCGGCGGGAACTTTTGAGCAGTTCTTC. This sequence encodes CASSPSAGTFEQFF.